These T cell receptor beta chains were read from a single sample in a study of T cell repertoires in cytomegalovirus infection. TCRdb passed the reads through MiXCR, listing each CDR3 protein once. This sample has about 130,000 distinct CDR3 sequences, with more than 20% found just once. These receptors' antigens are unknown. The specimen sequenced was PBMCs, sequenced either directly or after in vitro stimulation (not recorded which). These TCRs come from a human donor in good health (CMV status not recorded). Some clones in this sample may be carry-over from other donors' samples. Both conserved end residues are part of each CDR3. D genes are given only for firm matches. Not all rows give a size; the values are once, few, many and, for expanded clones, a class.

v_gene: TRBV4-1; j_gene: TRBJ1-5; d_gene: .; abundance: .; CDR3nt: TGCGCCAGCAGCCAGCACACCAAGGGGCTCAATCAGCCCCAGCATTTT; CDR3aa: CASSQHTKGLNQPQHF
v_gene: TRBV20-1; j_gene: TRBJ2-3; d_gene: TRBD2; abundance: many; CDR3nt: TGCAGTGCTAGAGCTTTACTAGCGGGAGAAACAGATACGCAGTATTTT; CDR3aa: CSARALLAGETDTQYF
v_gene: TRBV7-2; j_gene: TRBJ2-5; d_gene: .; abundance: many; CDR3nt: TGTGCCAGCAGCCAGGTCCGGGAAGAGACCCAGTACTTC; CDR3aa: CASSQVREETQYF
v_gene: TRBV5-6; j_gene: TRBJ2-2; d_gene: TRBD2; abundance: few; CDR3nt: TGTGCCAGCAGCCTCGTGGTAGCGGGGTCGGACACCGGGGAGCTGTTTTTT; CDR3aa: CASSLVVAGSDTGELFF
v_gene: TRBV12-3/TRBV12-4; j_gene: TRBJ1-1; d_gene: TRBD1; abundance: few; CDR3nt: TGTGCCAGCAGCCCAGGGGGGATGAACACTGAAGCTTTCTTT; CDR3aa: CASSPGGMNTEAFF
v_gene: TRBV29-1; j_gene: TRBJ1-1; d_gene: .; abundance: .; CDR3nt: TGCAGCGTTGAAAGGCCCGCGGGACGGATTATCGCGAACACTGAAGCTTTCTTT; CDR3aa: CSVERPAGRIIANTEAFF
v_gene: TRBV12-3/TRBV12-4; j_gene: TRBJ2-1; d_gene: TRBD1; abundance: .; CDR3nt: TGTGCCAGCAGTACAGGGGGTCATGAGCAGTTCTTC; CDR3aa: CASSTGGHEQFF
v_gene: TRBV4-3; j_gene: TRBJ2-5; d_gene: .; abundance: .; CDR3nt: TGCGCCAGCAGCCAAGTTCCCGACAGGGACTCTGAGACCCAGTACTTC; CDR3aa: CASSQVPDRDSETQYF
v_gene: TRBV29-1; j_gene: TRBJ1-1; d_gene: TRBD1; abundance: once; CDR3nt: TGCAGCGTTGTGGGACAGCAGAACACTGAAGCTTTCTTT; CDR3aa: CSVVGQQNTEAFF
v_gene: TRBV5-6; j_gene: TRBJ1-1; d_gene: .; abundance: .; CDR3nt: TGTGCCAGCAGCTTGGACAGGGCTCACACTGAAGCTTTCTTT; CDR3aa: CASSLDRAHTEAFF
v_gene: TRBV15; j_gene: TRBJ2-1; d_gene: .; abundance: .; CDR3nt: TGTGCCACCAGCATTGAGAGGTTAGACAATGAGCAGTTCTTC; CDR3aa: CATSIERLDNEQFF
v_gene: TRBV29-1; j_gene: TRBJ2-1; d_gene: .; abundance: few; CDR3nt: TGCAGCGCTATATCCTACAATGAGCAGTTCTTC; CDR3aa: CSAISYNEQFF
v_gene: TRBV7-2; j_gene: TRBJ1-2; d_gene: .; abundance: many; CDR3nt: TGTGCCAGCAGCTTAGATCGGTCAGGGAATTATGGCTACACCTTC; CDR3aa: CASSLDRSGNYGYTF
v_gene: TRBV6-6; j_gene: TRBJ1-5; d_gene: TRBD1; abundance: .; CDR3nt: TGTGCCAGCAGGGCGGGACAGGGGATGAAAAGCAATCAGCCCCAGCATTTT; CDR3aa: CASRAGQGMKSNQPQHF
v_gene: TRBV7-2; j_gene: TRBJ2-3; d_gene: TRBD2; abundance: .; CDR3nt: TGTGCCAGCAGCTACCTGACTAGCGGGAGTGGCACAGTCCCCGCAGATACGCAGTATTTT; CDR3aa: CASSYLTSGSGTVPADTQYF